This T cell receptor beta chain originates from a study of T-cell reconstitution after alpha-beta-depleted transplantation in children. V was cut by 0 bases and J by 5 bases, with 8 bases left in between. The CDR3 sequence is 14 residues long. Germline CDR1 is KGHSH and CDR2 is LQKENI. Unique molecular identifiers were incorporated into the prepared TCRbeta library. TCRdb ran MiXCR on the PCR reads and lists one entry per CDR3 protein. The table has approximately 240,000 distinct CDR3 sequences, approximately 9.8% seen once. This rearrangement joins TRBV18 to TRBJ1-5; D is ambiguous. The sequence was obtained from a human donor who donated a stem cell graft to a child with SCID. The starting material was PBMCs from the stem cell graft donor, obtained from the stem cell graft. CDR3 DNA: TGTGCCAGCTCACCACCGGGGAGTCATCAGCCCCAGCATTTT. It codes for CASSPPGSHQPQHF. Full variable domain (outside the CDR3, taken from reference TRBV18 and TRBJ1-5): NAGVMQNPRHLVRRRGQEARLRCSPMKGHSHVYWYRQLPEEGLKFMVYLQKENIIDESGMPKERFSAEFPKEGPSILRIQQVVRGDSAAYFCASSPPGSHQPQHFGDGTRLSIL.